Reported below is one T cell receptor beta chain. CDR3 length: 13 amino acids. Per germline, CDR1 SGHTA and CDR2 FQGNSA. V dropped 5 bases and J dropped 3 bases, with 10 bases sitting between them. Only in-frame clones appear in the TCRdb table, and some are missing; sequencing was by immunoSEQ multiplex PCR. Of around 90,000 clones listed, about 84% are singletons. The data belong to a study of control samples from healthy donors and cancer patients. This TCR derives from a woman in her thirties or forties in good health. Sequencing used blood. The rearrangement links TRBV7-2 to TRBJ1-2, with a tentative D call TRBD1 (6 bases). This CDR3 is CASSADRYYGYTF. In nucleotides, the CDR3 is TGTGCCAGCAGCGCGGACAGATACTATGGCTACACCTTC.